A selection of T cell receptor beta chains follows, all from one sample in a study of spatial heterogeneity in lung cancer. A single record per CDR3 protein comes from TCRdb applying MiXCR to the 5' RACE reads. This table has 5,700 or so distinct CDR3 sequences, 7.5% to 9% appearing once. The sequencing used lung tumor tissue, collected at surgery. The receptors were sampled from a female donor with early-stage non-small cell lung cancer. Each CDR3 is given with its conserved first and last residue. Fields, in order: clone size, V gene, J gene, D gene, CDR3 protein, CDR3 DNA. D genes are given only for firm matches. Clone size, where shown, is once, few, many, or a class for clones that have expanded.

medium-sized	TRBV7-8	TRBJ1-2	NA	CASSLGLFYGYTF	TGTGCCAGCAGCTTAGGACTGTTCTATGGCTACACCTTC
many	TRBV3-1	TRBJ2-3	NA	CASTRPGGTPRTDTQYF	TGTGCCAGCACCCGTCCAGGGGGGACCCCTCGCACAGATACGCAGTATTTT
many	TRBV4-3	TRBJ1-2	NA	CASSPPGSSYGYTF	TGCGCCAGCAGCCCCCCGGGCAGTAGCTATGGCTACACCTTC
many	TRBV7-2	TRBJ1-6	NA	CASSLDKGYNSPLHF	TGTGCCAGCAGCTTAGACAAAGGGTATAATTCACCCCTCCACTTT
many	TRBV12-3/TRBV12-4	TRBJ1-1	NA	CASSWYGGRGTEAFF	TGTGCCAGCAGTTGGTACGGGGGCCGTGGCACTGAAGCTTTCTTT
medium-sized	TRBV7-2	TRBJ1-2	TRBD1	CASTPSGGDYGYTF	TGTGCCAGCACCCCCTCAGGGGGCGACTATGGCTACACCTTC
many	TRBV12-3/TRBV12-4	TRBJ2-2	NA	CASRVGEVGELFF	TGTGCCAGCCGGGTGGGGGAAGTCGGGGAGCTGTTTTTT
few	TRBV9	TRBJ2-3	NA	CASSPSRSTSTDTQYF	TGTGCCAGCAGCCCTTCGAGATCTACTAGCACAGATACGCAGTATTTT
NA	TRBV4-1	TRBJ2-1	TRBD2	CASSQEPSGSTNEQFF	TGCGCCAGCAGCCAAGAACCCAGCGGGAGTACGAATGAGCAGTTCTTC
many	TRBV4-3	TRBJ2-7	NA	CASSQDPTATYEQYF	TGCGCCAGCAGCCAAGATCCGACAGCCACCTACGAGCAGTACTTC
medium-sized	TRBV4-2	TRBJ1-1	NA	CASSLALNTEAFF	TGTGCCAGCAGCCTCGCCCTGAACACTGAAGCTTTCTTT
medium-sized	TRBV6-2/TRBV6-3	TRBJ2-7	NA	CASSYPSYEQYF	TGTGCCAGCAGTTACCCATCCTACGAGCAGTACTTC
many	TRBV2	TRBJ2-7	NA	CASSAGRSDPYF	TGTGCCAGCAGCGCGGGACGGTCAGACCCGTACTTC
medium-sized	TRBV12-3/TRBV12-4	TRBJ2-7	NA	CASSFQRLNYEQYF	TGTGCCAGCAGTTTCCAGCGGTTAAACTACGAGCAGTACTTC
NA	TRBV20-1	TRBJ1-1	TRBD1	CSASVDRFEAFF	TGCAGTGCGAGCGTGGACAGGTTTGAAGCTTTCTTT
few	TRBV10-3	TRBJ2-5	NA	CAISDGYEETQYF	TGTGCCATCAGTGACGGCTACGAAGAGACCCAGTACTTC
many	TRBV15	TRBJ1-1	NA	CATSSDRTPNTEAFF	TGTGCCACCAGCAGTGATAGGACGCCGAACACTGAAGCTTTCTTT
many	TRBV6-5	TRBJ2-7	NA	CASSSSDDYEQYF	TGTGCCAGCAGTTCTAGCGATGATTACGAGCAGTACTTC
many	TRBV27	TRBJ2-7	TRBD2	CASSVLAGESEQYF	TGTGCCAGCAGCGTACTAGCGGGAGAGAGTGAGCAGTACTTC
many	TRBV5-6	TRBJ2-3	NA	CASGLSGTDTQYF	TGTGCCAGCGGACTGTCAGGCACAGATACGCAGTATTTT
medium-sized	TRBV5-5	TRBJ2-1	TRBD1	CASSWGQGSYNEQFF	TGTGCCAGCAGCTGGGGACAGGGGTCCTACAATGAGCAGTTCTTC
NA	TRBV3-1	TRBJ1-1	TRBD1	CASSQGQGVNTEAFF	TGTGCCAGCAGCCAAGGGCAGGGGGTGAACACTGAAGCTTTCTTT
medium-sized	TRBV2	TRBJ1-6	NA	CASRARSSYNSPLHF	TGTGCCAGCAGGGCTAGAAGCTCCTATAATTCACCCCTCCACTTT
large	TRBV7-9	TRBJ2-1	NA	CASGTPYNEQFF	TGTGCCAGCGGTACGCCCTACAATGAGCAGTTCTTC
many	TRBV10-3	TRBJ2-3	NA	CAINGAPADTQYF	TGTGCCATCAACGGAGCGCCGGCAGATACGCAGTATTTT
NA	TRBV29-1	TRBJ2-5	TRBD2	CSARTSGETQYF	TGCAGCGCAAGGACTAGTGGAGAGACCCAGTACTTC
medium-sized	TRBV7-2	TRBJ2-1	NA	CASSLAIREREFF	TGTGCCAGCAGCTTAGCGATCAGGGAACGGGAGTTCTTC
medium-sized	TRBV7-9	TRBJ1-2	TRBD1	CASSLGAGTDNYGYTF	TGTGCCAGCAGCTTAGGGGCCGGGACAGATAACTATGGCTACACCTTC
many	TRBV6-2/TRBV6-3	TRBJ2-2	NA	CASSYVRGTGELFF	TGTGCCAGCAGTTACGTAAGGGGGACCGGGGAGCTGTTTTTT
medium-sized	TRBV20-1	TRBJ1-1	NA	CSARAPPTEAFF	TGCAGTGCTAGAGCCCCCCCAACTGAAGCTTTCTTT
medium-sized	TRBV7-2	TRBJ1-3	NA	CASSSRNTIYF	TGTGCCAGCAGCTCCCGAAACACCATATATTTT
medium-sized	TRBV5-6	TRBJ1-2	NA	CASSIETGLYGYTF	TGTGCCAGCAGCATCGAGACTGGCCTCTATGGCTACACCTTC
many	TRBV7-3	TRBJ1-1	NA	CASSQNRDTEAFF	TGTGCCAGCAGCCAAAACAGAGACACTGAAGCTTTCTTT
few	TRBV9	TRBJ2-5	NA	CASSDAGREETQYF	TGTGCCAGCAGCGATGCAGGGCGAGAAGAGACCCAGTACTTC
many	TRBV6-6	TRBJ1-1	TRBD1	CASSYQGADTEAFF	TGTGCCAGCAGTTACCAGGGGGCGGATACTGAAGCTTTCTTT
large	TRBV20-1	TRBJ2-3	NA	CSARVEYTDTQYF	TGCAGTGCTAGAGTAGAGTACACAGATACGCAGTATTTT
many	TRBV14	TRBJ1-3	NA	CASSHPGTPGNTIYF	TGTGCCAGCAGCCATCCCGGGACACCCGGAAACACCATATATTTT
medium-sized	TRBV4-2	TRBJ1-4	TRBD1	CASSQGQGQNEKLFF	TGTGCCAGCAGCCAGGGACAGGGTCAAAATGAAAAACTGTTTTTT
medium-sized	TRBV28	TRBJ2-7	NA	CATLSGGSYEQYF	TGTGCCACCCTCTCCGGCGGGTCCTACGAGCAGTACTTC
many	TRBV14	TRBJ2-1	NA	CASSQRDQLRNEQFF	TGTGCCAGCAGCCAAAGGGACCAGTTGCGCAATGAGCAGTTCTTC
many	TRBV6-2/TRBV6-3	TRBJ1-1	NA	CASSHRGGTEAFF	TGTGCCAGCAGCCACCGCGGTGGCACTGAAGCTTTCTTT